This T cell receptor (beta chain) appears in the sequencing data of a study of radiation and T cells in renal cell carcinoma. The CDR3 runs 16 residues. After removal of 4 bases from V and 1 base from J, the junction contained 9 bases not matched to a gene. Germline-derived CDR1 and CDR2 are SGHRS and YFSETQ. Generated by immunoSEQ multiplex PCR, the TCRdb table keeps only in-frame clones and is missing some. The sample lists approximately 70,000 clones; more than 60% were seen once. Time point: blood 4 weeks post-SBRT, at nephrectomy. Documented treatment: 15 Gy SBRT to primary tumor, nephrectomy 4 weeks later. Nephrectomy followed 15 Gy stereotactic body radiation by 4 weeks. Clear cell pathology was present in this patient's renal cell carcinoma. Overall study results and limits: From baseline, blood top tumor clonotypes peaked at 2 weeks post-radiation. Without pretreatment biopsies, baseline tumor clonotype presence was undetermined.

Note on this clone: The antigen is undetermined.

The sample in question was blood, obtained from a patient whose treatment included radiotherapy and nephrectomy. The origin of this receptor is a man in his sixties with renal cell carcinoma. This sequence joins TRBV5-1 and TRBJ2-3; 7 nucleotides line up with TRBD1. The CDR3 DNA reads TGCGCCAGCAGCCTGTTACAGGGGCCGGGCACAGATACGCAGTATTTT. This sequence encodes CASSLLQGPGTDTQYF.